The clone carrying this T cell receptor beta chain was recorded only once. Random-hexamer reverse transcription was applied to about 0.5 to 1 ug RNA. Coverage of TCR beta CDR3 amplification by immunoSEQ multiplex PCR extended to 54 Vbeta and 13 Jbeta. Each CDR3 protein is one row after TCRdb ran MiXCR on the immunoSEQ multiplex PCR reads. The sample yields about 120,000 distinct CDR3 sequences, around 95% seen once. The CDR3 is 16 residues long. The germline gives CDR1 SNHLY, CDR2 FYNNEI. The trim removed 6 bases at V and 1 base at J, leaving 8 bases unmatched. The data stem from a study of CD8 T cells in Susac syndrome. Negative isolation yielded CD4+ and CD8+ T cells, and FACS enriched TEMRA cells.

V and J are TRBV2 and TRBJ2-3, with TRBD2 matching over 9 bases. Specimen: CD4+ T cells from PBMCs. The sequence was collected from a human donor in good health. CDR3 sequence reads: CASRLAGFVGTDTQYF. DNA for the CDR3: TGTGCCAGCAGACTAGCGGGTTTTGTAGGCACAGATACGCAGTATTTT. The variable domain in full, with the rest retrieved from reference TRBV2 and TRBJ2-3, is EPEVTQTPSHQVTQMGQEVILRCVPISNHLYFYWYRQILGQKVEFLVSFYNNEISEKSEIFDDQFSVERPDGSNFTLKIRSTKLEDSAMYFCASRLAGFVGTDTQYFGPGTRLTVL.